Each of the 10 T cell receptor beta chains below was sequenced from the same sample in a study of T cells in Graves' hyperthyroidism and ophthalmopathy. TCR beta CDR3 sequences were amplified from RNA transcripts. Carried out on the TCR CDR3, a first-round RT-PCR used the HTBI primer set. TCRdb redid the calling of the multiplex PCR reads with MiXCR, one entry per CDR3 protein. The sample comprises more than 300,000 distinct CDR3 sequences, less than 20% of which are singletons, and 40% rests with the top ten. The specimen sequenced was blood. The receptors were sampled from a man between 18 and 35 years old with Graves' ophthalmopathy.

Here the CDR3 DNA reads TGCAGTGCTAGAGGACTAGCGGGGGGGAACTCCTACAATGAGCAGTTCTTC. Its translation: CSARGLAGGNSYNEQFF. The chain recombines TRBV20-1 with TRBJ2-1; 14 bases align to TRBD2. Per the germline V gene, CDR1 is DFQATT and CDR2 is SNEGSKA (reference sequence). The CDR3 is made up of 17 amino acids. V shed 1 base, J shed 0 bases, and the junction held 2 bases outside the gene matches.

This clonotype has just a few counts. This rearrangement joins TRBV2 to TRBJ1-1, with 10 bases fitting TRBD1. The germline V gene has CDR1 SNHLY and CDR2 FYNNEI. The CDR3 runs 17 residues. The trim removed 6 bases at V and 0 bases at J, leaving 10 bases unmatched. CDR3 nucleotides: TGTGCCAGCAGCGCCCACCGGGACAGGGGCGTGAACACTGAAGCTTTCTTT. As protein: CASSAHRDRGVNTEAFF.

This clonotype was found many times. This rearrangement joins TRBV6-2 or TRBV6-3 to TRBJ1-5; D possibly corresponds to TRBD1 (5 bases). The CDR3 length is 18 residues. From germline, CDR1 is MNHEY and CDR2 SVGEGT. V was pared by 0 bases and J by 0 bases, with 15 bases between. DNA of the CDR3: TGTGCCAGCAGTTACTCGAGAAGGACAAATCGTAGCAATCAGCCCCAGCATTTT. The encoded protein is CASSYSRRTNRSNQPQHF.

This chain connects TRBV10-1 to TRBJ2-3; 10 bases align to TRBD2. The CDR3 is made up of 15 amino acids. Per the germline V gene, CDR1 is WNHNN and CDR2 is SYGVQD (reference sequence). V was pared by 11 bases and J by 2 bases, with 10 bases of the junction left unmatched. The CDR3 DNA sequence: TGCGCCGCCAGGCCTAGCGGGGGAGACACAGATACGCAGTATTTT. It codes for CAARPSGGDTDTQYF.

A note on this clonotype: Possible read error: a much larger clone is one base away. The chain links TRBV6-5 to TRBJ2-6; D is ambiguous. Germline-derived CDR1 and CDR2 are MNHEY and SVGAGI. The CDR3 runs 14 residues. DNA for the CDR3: TGTGCCGGCAGTTACAGCTCTGGGGCCAACGTCCTGACTTTC. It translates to CAGSYSSGANVLTF.

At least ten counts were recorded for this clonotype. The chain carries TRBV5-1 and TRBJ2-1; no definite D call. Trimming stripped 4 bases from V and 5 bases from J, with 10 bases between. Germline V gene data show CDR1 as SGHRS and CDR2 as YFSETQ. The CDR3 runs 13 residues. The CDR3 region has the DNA TGCGCCAGCAGCGGGCATACCGACAATGAGCAGTTCTTC. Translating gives CASSGHTDNEQFF.

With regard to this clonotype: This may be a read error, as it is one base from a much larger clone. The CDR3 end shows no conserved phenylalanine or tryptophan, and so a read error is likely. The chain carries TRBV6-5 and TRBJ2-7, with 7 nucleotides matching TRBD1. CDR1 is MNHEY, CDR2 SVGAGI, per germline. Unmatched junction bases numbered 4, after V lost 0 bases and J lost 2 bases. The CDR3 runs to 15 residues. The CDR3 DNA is TGTGCCAGCAGTTACTCCGGGACAGTCACCTACGAGCAGTACCTC. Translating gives CASSYSGTVTYEQYL.

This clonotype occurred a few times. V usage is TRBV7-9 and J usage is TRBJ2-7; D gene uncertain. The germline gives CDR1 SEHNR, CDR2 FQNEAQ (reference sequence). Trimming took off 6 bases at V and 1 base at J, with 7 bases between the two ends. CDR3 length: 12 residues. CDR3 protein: CASSHTSYEQYF. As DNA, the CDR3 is TGTGCCAGCAGTCATACATCCTACGAGCAGTACTTC.

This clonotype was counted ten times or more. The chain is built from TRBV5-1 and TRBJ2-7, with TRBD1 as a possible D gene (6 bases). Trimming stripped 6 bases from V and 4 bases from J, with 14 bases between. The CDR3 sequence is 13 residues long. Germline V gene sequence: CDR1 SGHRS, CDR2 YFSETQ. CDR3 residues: CASTGDTPYEQYF. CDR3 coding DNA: TGCGCCAGCACCGGGGACACCCCGTACGAGCAGTACTTC.

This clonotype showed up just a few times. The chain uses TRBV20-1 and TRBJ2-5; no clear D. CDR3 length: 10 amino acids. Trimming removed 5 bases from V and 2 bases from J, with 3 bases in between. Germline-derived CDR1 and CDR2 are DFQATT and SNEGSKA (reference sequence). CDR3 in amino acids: CSAQQETQYF. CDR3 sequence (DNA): TGCAGTGCTCAACAAGAGACCCAGTACTTC.